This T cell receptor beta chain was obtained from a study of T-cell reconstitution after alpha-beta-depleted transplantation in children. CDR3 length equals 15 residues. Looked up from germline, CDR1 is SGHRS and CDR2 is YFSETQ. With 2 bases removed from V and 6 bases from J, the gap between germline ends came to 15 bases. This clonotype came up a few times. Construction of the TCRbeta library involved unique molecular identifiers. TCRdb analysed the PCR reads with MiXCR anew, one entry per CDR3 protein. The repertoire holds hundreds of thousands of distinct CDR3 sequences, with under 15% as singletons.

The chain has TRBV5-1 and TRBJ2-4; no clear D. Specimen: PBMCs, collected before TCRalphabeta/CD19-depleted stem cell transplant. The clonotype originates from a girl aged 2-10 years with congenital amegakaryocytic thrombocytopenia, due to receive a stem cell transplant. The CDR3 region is CASSFYTPTSNIQYF. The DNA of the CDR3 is TGCGCCAGCAGCTTCTACACTCCAACCTCAAACATTCAGTACTTC.